Below are 24 T cell receptor beta chains sequenced from a single sample in a study of T cell repertoires in cytomegalovirus infection. These receptors are not linked to any known antigen. TCRdb redid the calling of the reads with MiXCR, one entry per CDR3 protein. The profile covers around 710,000 distinct CDR3 sequences, with approximately 32% appearing a single time and around 13% taken by the ten largest. Material: cultured CD8+ T cells from PBMCs, obtained from culture after CMV antigen stimulation. The source of these receptors is a human donor in good health (CMV status not recorded). Some clones in this sample may be carry-over from other donors' samples.

The table lists this clonotype with a few counts. This rearrangement joins TRBV7-9 to TRBJ2-1, with TRBD2 as a possible D gene (5 bases). The V gene lost 2 bases and the J gene lost 10 bases, with 15 bases spanning the gap. CDR1 is SEHNR and CDR2 is FQNEAQ in the germline V gene (reference sequence). The CDR3 is 14 amino acids. The CDR3 region is CASSLLLSGPEQFF. Written as DNA, the CDR3 is TGTGCCAGCAGCTTACTTCTAAGCGGACCAGAGCAGTTCTTC. Complete variable domain (other parts from reference TRBV7-9 and TRBJ2-1): DTGVSQNPRHKITKRGQNVTFRCDPISEHNRLYWYRQTLGQGPEFLTYFQNEAQLEKSRLLSDRFSAERPKGSFSTLEIQRTEQGDSAMYLCASSLLLSGPEQFFGPGTRLTVL.

The chain joins TRBV29-1 to TRBJ1-1; 8 bases are shared with TRBD1. Trimming took 4 bases from V and 6 from J; bases not matched to a gene: 4. CDR1 SQVTM and CDR2 ANQGSEA come from the germline V gene. The CDR3 loop spans 12 amino acids. CDR3 DNA: TGCAGCGTTGTTGACAGGGGACCTGAAGCTTTCTTT. It encodes CSVVDRGPEAFF.

The V call is TRBV15, the J call TRBJ2-7, with a possible D match to TRBD2 (5 bases). Germline V gene sequence: CDR1 LNHNV, CDR2 YYDKDF (reference sequence). V lost 2 bases to trimming and J lost 6 bases, with 11 bases between them. There are 13 residues in the CDR3. CDR3 region: CATSRPDSIEQYF. CDR3 nucleotides: TGTGCCACCAGCAGACCGGACTCGATCGAGCAGTACTTC. The entire variable domain, with the rest obtained from reference TRBV15 and TRBJ2-7, is as follows: DAMVIQNPRYQVTQFGKPVTLSCSQTLNHNVMYWYQQKSSQAPKLLFHYYDKDFNNEADTPDNFQSRRPNTSFCFLDIRSPGLGDTAMYLCATSRPDSIEQYFGPGTRLTVT.

This sequence joins TRBV4-3 and TRBJ2-6, with D uncertain. The CDR3 contains 16 residues. CDR1 is LGHNA, CDR2 YSLEER, per germline. Deletions cut 0 bases from V and 0 bases from J, with 6 bases between. CDR3 protein: CASSQDWRSGANVLTF. For the CDR3, the DNA is TGCGCCAGCAGCCAAGATTGGCGCTCTGGGGCCAACGTCCTGACTTTC.

This clonotype was detected a few times. This may be a read error: a much more frequent sequence differs by one nucleotide. The rearrangement links TRBV7-9 to TRBJ1-6; D is undetermined. V lost 5 bases and J lost 6, with 2 bases in between. Germline CDR1 is SEHNR and CDR2 is FQNEAQ (reference sequence). The CDR3 length is 11 residues. The CDR3 DNA sequence: TGTGCCAGCAGCCCTAATTCACCCCTCCACTTT. Its protein is CASSPNSPLHF. Using reference TRBV7-9 and TRBJ1-6 for the parts outside the CDR3, the full variable domain is DTGVSQNPRHKITKRGQNVTFRCDPISEHNRLYWYRQTLGQGPEFLTYFQNEAQLEKSRLLSDRFSAERPKGSFSTLEIQRTEQGDSAMYLCASSPNSPLHFGNGTRLTVT.

This chain links TRBV27 with TRBJ2-3; 7 bases map to TRBD2. The V and J ends lost 4 bases and 5 bases, in that order; junction bases with no gene match: 18. Germline CDR1 is MNHEY and CDR2 is SMNVEV (reference sequence). The CDR3 contains 18 residues. CDR3 loop: CASSSPAGWGGTVDTQYF. CDR3 bases: TGTGCCAGCAGTTCCCCTGCGGGCTGGGGGGGAACGGTAGATACGCAGTATTTT.

The gene calls are TRBV6-1 and TRBJ2-6, with D uncertain. Trimming took off 5 bases at V and 1 base at J, with 15 bases between the two ends. The CDR3 length is 17 residues. Germline V CDR1 and CDR2: MNHNS, SASEGT. In DNA form, the CDR3 reads TGTGCCAGCAGTAACCGGGCTTATTCTTCTGGGGCCAACGTCCTGACTTTC. Translation gives CASSNRAYSSGANVLTF.

This clonotype was counted at least ten times. This chain joins TRBV7-9 and TRBJ1-5; TRBD1 might be the D (6 bases). The CDR3 loop spans 14 amino acids. The germline V gene has CDR1 SEHNR and CDR2 FQNEAQ (reference sequence). Trimming left V 4 bases short and J 3 bases short, with 10 bases between. For the CDR3, the DNA is TGTGCCAGCAGCTCGGGACATTTCAATCAGCCCCAGCATTTT. It is translated as CASSSGHFNQPQHF.

The chain employs TRBV19 and TRBJ2-1; D possibly corresponds to TRBD1 (5 bases). Germline V gene data show CDR1 as LNHDA and CDR2 as SQIVND (reference sequence). CDR3 length: 13 residues. V lost 5 bases and J lost 7, with 12 bases in between. The CDR3 sequence: CASSLTQGNEQFF. CDR3 DNA: TGTGCCAGTAGTCTAACTCAGGGTAATGAGCAGTTCTTC.

V and J are TRBV12-3 or TRBV12-4 and TRBJ2-3; D is uncertain. This CDR3 contains 15 residues. Deletions cut 5 bases from V and 0 bases from J, with 12 bases between. The CDR3 is CASSEEFFSTDTQYF. The CDR3 nucleotides read TGTGCCAGCAGTGAAGAATTTTTTAGCACAGATACGCAGTATTTT.

The V call is TRBV29-1, the J call TRBJ2-7; D unresolved. Trimming removed 6 bases from V and 3 bases from J, with 9 bases in between. The germline gives CDR1 SQVTM, CDR2 ANQGSEA. CDR3 size: 11 residues. The CDR3, as DNA: TGCAGCGTGGTCGACAACTACGAGCAGTACTTC. As protein: CSVVDNYEQYF.

This clonotype has just a few counts. The chain carries TRBV6-1 and TRBJ2-5; D gene ambiguous. Germline CDR1 reads MNHNS; CDR2 reads SASEGT. This CDR3 is 14 amino acids long. V was shortened by 8 bases and J by 5 bases, with 18 bases between the two germline ends. In DNA, the CDR3 is TGTGCCAGCTCTGTCGAAAGCCATCCGGAGACCCAGTACTTC. Protein: CASSVESHPETQYF.

This chain links TRBV6-5 with TRBJ2-1; 12 bases line up with TRBD2. The CDR3 is 16 amino acids. CDR1 is MNHEY and CDR2 is SVGAGI in the germline V gene. V dropped 0 bases and J dropped 7; count of bases not matched to a gene: 4. Here the CDR3 reads CASSYSGLAGRNEQFF. CDR3 DNA: TGTGCCAGCAGTTACTCCGGACTAGCGGGGAGAAATGAGCAGTTCTTC.

This clonotype was seen a few times. The rearrangement uses TRBV7-3 and TRBJ1-1, with D perhaps TRBD1 (5 bases). Germline V CDR1 and CDR2: SGHTA, FQGTGA. The CDR3 extends over 13 amino acids. The V and J ends lost 5 bases and 7 bases respectively, with 14 bases between them. DNA of the CDR3: TGTGCCAGCAGCCCCGGGGGAGGGCTTGAAGCTTTCTTT. This gives the protein CASSPGGGLEAFF.

This clonotype was seen a few times. J is TRBJ1-1 and V is TRBV9; weak D call: TRBD1 (6 bases). The CDR3 has 13 residues. The germline V and J ends were trimmed by 0 bases and 10 bases, with 13 bases remaining between them. In germline, CDR1 is SGDLS, CDR2 YYNGEE. CDR3 protein: CASSVGGRGTAFF. CDR3 bases: TGTGCCAGCAGCGTAGGAGGCAGGGGAACAGCTTTCTTT.

This chain connects TRBV4-2 to TRBJ1-6; D call uncertain. Germline loops: CDR1 LGHNA, CDR2 YNFKEQ. The CDR3 totals 15 residues. The V and J ends lost 1 base and 7 bases respectively, with 11 bases between them. CDR3 amino acids: CASSQGTVWNSPLHF. The CDR3 bases are TGTGCCAGCAGCCAAGGCACAGTTTGGAATTCACCCCTCCACTTT.

The chain has TRBV7-9 and TRBJ1-1; TRBD1 is a possible D gene (5 bases). The CDR3 has 15 amino acids. The V end lost 0 bases, the J end lost 5 bases, and 13 bases lay between the germline ends. Germline CDR1 reads SEHNR; CDR2 reads FQNEAQ (reference sequence). CDR3 in amino acids: CASSLAGGMGTEAFF. For the CDR3, the DNA is TGTGCCAGCAGCTTAGCTGGGGGAATGGGAACTGAAGCTTTCTTT.

This clonotype has only a few counts. The V and J genes are TRBV11-2 and TRBJ2-7, with D unclear. CDR3 length equals 14 residues. V shed 6 bases and J shed 5 bases, with 17 bases lying between them. The germline V gene has CDR1 SGHAT and CDR2 FQNNGV. CDR3 protein: CASSTSLKIHEQYF. DNA of the CDR3: TGTGCCAGCAGTACATCCCTAAAGATCCACGAGCAGTACTTC. The entire variable domain, with the rest obtained from reference TRBV11-2 and TRBJ2-7, is as follows: EAGVAQSPRYKIIEKRQSVAFWCNPISGHATLYWYQQILGQGPKLLIQFQNNGVVDDSQLPKDRFSAERLKGVDSTLKIQPAKLEDSAVYLCASSTSLKIHEQYFGPGTRLTVT.

This clonotype has just a few counts. This rearrangement joins TRBV4-3 to TRBJ1-5; the D gene is possibly TRBD1 (6 bases). The germline gives CDR1 LGHNA, CDR2 YSLEER. The V gene lost 0 bases and the J gene lost 4 bases, with 13 bases spanning the gap. The CDR3 is 16 residues long. CDR3 sequence (DNA): TGCGCCAGCAGCCAAGATTTACCGGGACAAAATCAGCCCCAGCATTTT. Translation: CASSQDLPGQNQPQHF.

This clonotype was seen more than once but under ten times. The genes are TRBV2 and TRBJ2-7; D not certain. Germline V CDR1 and CDR2: SNHLY, FYNNEI. This CDR3 comprises 15 residues. Trimming cost V 3 bases and J 2 bases, with 14 bases left between them. The CDR3 spells CASSDFLTRAYEQYF. As DNA, the CDR3 is TGTGCCAGCAGTGATTTCCTGACAAGGGCCTACGAGCAGTACTTC.

In its sample, this clonotype was seen once. This chain connects TRBV7-9 to TRBJ1-6; possibly TRBD1 for D (5 bases). The CDR3 runs to 15 residues. Germline CDR1 SEHNR, CDR2 FQNEAQ (reference sequence). With 2 bases removed from V and 5 bases from J, the gap between germline ends came to 10 bases. CDR3 bases: TGTGCCAGCAGCTTACTCGAAGGGGATAATTCACCCCTCCACTTT. It is translated as CASSLLEGDNSPLHF.

This clonotype occurred a few times. In DNA, the CDR3 is TGTGCCAGCAGCCAAGGGAAGATAGGGGGCACAGATACGCAGTATTTT. Encoded protein: CASSQGKIGGTDTQYF. The V gene is TRBV3-1, the J gene TRBJ2-3; D is perhaps TRBD1 (5 bases). V was shortened by 1 base and J by 1 base, with 12 bases between the two germline ends. There are 16 residues in the CDR3. Germline V gene data show CDR1 as LGHDT and CDR2 as YNNKEL (reference sequence).

This clonotype has a handful of counts. The V call is TRBV5-6, the J call TRBJ1-5; TRBD1 is a possible D gene (5 bases). The V end was cut by 6 bases, the J end by 5 bases, with 15 bases between. From germline, CDR1 is SGHDT and CDR2 YYEEEE. This CDR3 comprises 14 residues. This CDR3 is CASTVGRDDQPQHF. CDR3 DNA: TGTGCCAGCACTGTGGGCAGGGACGATCAGCCCCAGCATTTT.

This clonotype appeared many times. The genes are TRBV4-3 and TRBJ1-4; D gene unclear. Trimming stripped 5 bases from V and 8 bases from J, with 12 bases between. The CDR3 is made up of 13 amino acids. CDR1 and CDR2 from the germline V gene are LGHNA and YSLEER. The CDR3 sequence: CASSLSVGEKLFF. The DNA of the CDR3 is TGCGCCAGCAGCTTGAGCGTAGGAGAAAAACTGTTTTTT.